This T cell receptor beta chain originates from a study of OX40 agonist ivuxolimab in advanced cancers. Study-wide context: With a range of roughly 20 to 90, age averaged approximately 60 years, and around 83% were male.

Assay used: immunoSEQ multiplex PCR; TCRdb lists only in-frame clones, some missing. The table has about 41,000 clones, around 87% seen once. Anyone with autoimmune disease history or systemic immunosuppression was excluded. The CDR3 contains 15 residues. CDR1 MNHEY and CDR2 SMNVEV come from the germline V gene (reference sequence). Trimming cost V 7 bases and J 3 bases; bases outside gene matches: 7. This TCR was sampled from an adult with an advanced solid tumor such as melanoma, head and neck, liver or kidney cancer. The chain is built from TRBV27 and TRBJ2-1, with 9 bases aligning to TRBD1. The specimen was CD4+ or CD8+ T cells sorted from blood, collected in a trial of the OX40 agonist ivuxolimab. CDR3 sequence reads: CASTEGQGGYNEQFF. The CDR3 nucleotides are TGTGCCAGCACCGAGGGACAGGGCGGCTACAATGAGCAGTTCTTC.